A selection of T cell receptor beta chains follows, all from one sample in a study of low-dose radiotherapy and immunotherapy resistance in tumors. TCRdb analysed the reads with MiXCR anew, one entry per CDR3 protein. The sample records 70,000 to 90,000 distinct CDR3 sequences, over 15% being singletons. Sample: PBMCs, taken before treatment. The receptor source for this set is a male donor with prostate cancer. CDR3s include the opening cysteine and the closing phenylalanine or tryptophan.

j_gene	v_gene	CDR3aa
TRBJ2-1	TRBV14	CASSQLGTSSYNEQFF
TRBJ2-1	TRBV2	CASSEQGLTYNEQFF
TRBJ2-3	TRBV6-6	CASILSGGGTDTQYF
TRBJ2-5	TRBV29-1	CSVEGTGGGETQYF
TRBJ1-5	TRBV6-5	CASRENRLGNQPQHF
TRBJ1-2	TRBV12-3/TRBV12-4	CASSFIRDRGGYTF
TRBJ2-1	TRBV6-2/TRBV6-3	CASSRGGDSYNEQFF
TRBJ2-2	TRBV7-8	CASSPRFAGELFF
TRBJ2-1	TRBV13	CASSFDPDPPQFF
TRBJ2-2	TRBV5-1	CASSLTTNTGELFF
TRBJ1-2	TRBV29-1	CSGKVEGGGYTF
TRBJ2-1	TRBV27	CASSNRDYNEQFF
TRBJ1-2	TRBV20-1	CSAPDRNYGYTF
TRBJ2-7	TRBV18	CASSPGQGIYEQYF
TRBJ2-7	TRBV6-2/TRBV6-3	CASRDTGPYEQYF
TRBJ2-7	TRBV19	CASSKVSSYEQYF
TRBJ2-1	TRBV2	CASSERGIPRPFF
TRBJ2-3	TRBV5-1	CASSFFTGAGDEFTDTQYF
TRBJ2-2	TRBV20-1	CSARPRLAGNTGELFF
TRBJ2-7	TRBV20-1	CSARNQGGRYEQYF
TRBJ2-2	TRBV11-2	CASSLDQVGGELFF
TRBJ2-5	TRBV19	CASSMDRGRQETQYF
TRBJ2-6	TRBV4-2	CASSQDSTSGANVLTF
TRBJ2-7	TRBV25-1	CASSDGAGPHF
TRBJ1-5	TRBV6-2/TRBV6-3	CASTSRGEGNQPQHF
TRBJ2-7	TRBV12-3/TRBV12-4	CASSFRRLPTYEQYF
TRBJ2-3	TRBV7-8	CASSFQGASTDTQYF
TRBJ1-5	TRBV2	CASKYSNQPQHF
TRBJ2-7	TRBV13	CASSISTGVTYEQYF
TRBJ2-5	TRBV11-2	CASSLGGSGETQYF
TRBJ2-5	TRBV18	CASSPPAGPYSGETQYF
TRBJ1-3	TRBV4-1	CASSGPRDRGNTIYF
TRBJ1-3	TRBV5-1	CASSLDVGNTIYF
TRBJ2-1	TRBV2	CASRDSSLRLF
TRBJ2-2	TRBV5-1	CASFGQGASNTGELFF
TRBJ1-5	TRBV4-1	CASGPQGISNQPQHF
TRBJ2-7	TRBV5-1	CASSRGVGAYEQYF
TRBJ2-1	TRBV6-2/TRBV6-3	CASSYNQGLGNEQFF
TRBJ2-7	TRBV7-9	CASSWEDGTAYEQYF
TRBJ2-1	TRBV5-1	CASSLASSSYNEQFF
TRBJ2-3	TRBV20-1	CSARTSGGASLGTDTQYF
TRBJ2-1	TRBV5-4	CASSLGQGVYNEQFF
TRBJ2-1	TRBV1	CTSSQVGGAVYNEQFF
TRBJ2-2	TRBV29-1	CSVELAEINTGELFF
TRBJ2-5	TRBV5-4	CASSGGLAGETQYF
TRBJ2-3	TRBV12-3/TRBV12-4	CASSLSSSADTQYF
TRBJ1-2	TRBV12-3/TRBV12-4	CASSRGPDTAF
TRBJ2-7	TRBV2	CASSPDPREQYF
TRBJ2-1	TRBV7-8	CASSLGGLAQFF
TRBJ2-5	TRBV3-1	CASTRLAGGPQETQYF
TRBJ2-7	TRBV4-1	CASSRRGSGTSYEQYF
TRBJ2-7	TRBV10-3	CAISETRGQSYEQYF
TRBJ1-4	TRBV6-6	CASSYSSGQVNEKLFF